Reported below is one T cell receptor beta chain. Its target is unknown. The data originate from a study of shared clonotypes between healthy human individuals. The CDR3 extends over 17 amino acids. Generated by immunoSEQ multiplex PCR, the TCRdb table keeps only in-frame clones and is missing some. The sample carries about 1 million clones, around 74% recorded once. Findings and caveats of the study: Investigators expected sequencing depth to affect clonotype sharing among donors. The sole specimen, blood, was sampled, and tissue repertoires likely differ.

Material: memory CD4+ T cells sorted from blood. The subset is: CD45RA-negative fraction. The rearrangement joins TRBV21-1 to TRBJ2-1; TRBD1, the table's D call, was not compared with the DNA. TRBV21-1 has pseudogene status. The receptor was derived from a man between 18 and 29 years old in good health. In DNA, the CDR3 is TGTGCCAGCAGCCAAAGGGGTGCAGGGGAGTCCTACAATGAGCAGTTCTTC. As protein: CASSQRGAGESYNEQFF.